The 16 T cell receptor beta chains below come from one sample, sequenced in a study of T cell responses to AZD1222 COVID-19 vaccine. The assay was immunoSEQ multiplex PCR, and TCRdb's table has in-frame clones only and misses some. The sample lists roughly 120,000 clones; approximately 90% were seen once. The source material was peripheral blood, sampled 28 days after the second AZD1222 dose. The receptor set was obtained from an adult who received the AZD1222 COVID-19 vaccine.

This CDR3 is CASSLGGQASGNTIYF. CDR3 nucleotides: TGTGCCAGCAGCTTGGGAGGGCAGGCCTCTGGAAACACCATATATTTT. The J gene is TRBJ1-3, the V gene TRBV5-4; no definite D call. This CDR3 is 16 amino acids long. Trimming took off 0 bases at V and 0 bases at J, with 10 bases between the two ends. Germline V gene sequence: CDR1 SGHNT, CDR2 YYREEE (reference sequence).

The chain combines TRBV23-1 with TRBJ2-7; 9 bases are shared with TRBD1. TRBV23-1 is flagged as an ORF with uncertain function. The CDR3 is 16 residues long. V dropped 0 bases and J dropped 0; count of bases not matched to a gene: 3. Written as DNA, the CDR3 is TGCGCCAGCAGTCAATCAGGGACAGGGTCCTCCTACGAGCAGTACTTC. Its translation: CASSQSGTGSSYEQYF.

DNA of the CDR3: TGTGCCAGCAGACCCGGCGGGGATAGAGTCTACGAGCAGTACTTC. Translating gives CASRPGGDRVYEQYF. The chain links TRBV11-3 to TRBJ2-7; TRBD2 is a possible D gene (6 bases). The germline V and J ends were trimmed by 6 bases and 3 bases, with 18 bases remaining between them. The V gene's germline CDR1 is SGHNT and CDR2 YENEEA. This CDR3 has 15 residues.

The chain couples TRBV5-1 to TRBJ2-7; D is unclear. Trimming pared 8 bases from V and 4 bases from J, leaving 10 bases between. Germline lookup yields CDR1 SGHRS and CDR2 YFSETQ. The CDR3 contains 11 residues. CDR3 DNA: TGCGCCAGAAAATGGTCGTACGAGCAGTACTTC. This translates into CARKWSYEQYF.

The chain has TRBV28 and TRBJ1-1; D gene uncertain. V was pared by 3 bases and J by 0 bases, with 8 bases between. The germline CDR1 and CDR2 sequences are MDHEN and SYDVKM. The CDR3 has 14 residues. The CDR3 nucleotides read TGTGCCAGCAGTTTCGGGCCCATGAACACTGAAGCTTTCTTT. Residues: CASSFGPMNTEAFF.

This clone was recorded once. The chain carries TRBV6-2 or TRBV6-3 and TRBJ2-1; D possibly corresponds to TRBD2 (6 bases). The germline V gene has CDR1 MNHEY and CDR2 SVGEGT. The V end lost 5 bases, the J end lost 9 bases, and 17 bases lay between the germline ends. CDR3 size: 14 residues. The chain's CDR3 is CASSRLDYSGEQFF. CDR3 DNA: TGTGCCAGCAGTCGCTTGGACTATTCCGGTGAGCAGTTCTTC.

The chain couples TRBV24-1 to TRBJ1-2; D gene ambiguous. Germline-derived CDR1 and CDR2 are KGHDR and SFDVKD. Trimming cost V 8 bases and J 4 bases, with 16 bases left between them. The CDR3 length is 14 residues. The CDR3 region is CATIYTAEGYGYTF. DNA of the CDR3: TGTGCCACCATATACACGGCTGAGGGCTATGGCTACACCTTC.

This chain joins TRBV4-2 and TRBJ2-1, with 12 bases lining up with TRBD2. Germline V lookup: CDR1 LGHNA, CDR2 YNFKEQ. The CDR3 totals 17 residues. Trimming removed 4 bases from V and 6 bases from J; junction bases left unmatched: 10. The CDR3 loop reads CASSPLLASGRGNEQFF. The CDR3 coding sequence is TGTGCCAGCAGCCCGCTTTTGGCTAGCGGGAGGGGCAATGAGCAGTTCTTC.

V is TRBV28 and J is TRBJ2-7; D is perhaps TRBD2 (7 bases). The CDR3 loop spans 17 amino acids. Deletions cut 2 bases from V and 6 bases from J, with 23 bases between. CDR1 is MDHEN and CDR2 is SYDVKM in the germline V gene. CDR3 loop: CASSLPGVTGGEGEQYF. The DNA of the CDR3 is TGTGCCAGCAGTTTACCAGGTGTAACGGGGGGCGAAGGCGAGCAGTACTTC. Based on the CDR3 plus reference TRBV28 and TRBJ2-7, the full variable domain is DVKVTQSSRYLVKRTGEKVFLECVQDMDHENMFWYRQDPGLGLRLIYFSYDVKMKEKGDIPEGYSVSREKKERFSLILESASTNQTSMYLCASSLPGVTGGEGEQYFGPGTRLTVT.

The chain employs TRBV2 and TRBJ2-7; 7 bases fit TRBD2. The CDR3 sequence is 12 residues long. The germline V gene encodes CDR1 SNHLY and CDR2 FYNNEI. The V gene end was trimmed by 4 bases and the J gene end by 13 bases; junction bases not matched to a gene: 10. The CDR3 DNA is TGTGCCAGCAGTGCGAGAACTAGCGCCTGCTACTTC. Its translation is CASSARTSACYF.

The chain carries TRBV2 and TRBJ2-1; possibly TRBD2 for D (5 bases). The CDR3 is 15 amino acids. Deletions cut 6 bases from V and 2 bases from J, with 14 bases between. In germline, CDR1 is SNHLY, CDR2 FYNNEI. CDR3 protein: CASSLAVAAYNEQFF. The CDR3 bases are TGTGCCAGCAGCCTAGCCGTGGCGGCCTACAATGAGCAGTTCTTC.

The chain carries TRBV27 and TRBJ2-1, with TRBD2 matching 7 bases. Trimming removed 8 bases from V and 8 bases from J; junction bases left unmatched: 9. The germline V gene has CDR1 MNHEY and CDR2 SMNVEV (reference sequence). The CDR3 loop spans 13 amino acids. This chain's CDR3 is CASEGRGRDEQFF. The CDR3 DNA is TGTGCCAGCGAGGGAAGAGGGAGGGATGAGCAGTTCTTC.

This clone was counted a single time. CDR3 in amino acids: CASSLVPRSGNTIYF. The CDR3 DNA reads TGTGCCAGCAGTTTAGTTCCGAGGTCTGGAAACACCATATATTTT. V is TRBV28 and J is TRBJ1-3; D is ambiguous. Germline CDR1 reads MDHEN; CDR2 reads SYDVKM. Between the trimmed V and J ends, which lost 2 bases and 1 base, there was a span of 9 bases. The CDR3 length is 15 residues.

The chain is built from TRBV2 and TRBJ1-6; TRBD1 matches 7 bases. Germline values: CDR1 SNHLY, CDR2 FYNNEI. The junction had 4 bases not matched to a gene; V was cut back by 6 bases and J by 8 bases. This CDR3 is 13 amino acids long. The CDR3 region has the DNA TGTGCCAGCAGCGACAGGGCCGATTCACCCCTCCACTTT. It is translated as CASSDRADSPLHF.

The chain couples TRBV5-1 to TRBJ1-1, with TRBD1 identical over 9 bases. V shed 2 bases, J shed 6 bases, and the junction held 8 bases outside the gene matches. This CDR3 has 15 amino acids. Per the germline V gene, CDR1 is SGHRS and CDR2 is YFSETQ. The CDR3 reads CASSFGTGTSPEAFF. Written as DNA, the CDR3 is TGCGCCAGCAGCTTCGGGACAGGGACTAGCCCTGAAGCTTTCTTT.

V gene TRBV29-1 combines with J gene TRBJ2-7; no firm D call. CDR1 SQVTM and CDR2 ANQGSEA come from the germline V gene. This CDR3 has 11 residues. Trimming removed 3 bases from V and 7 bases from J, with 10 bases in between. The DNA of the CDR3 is TGCAGCGTTGAGGACCTCTGGGAGCAGTACTTC. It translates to CSVEDLWEQYF.